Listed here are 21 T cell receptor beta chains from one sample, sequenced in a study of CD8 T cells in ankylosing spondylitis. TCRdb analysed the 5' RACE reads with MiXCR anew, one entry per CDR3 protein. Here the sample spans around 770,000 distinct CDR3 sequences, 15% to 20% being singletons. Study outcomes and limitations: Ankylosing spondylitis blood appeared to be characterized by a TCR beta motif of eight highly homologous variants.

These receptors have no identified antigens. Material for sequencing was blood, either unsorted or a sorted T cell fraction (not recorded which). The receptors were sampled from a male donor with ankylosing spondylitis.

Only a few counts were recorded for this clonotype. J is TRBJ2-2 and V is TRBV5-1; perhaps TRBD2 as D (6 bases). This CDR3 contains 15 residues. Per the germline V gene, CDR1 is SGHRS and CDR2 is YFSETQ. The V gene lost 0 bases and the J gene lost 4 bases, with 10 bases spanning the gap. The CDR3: CASSLVTGATGELFF. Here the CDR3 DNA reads TGCGCCAGCAGCTTGGTGACGGGAGCCACCGGGGAGCTGTTTTTT.

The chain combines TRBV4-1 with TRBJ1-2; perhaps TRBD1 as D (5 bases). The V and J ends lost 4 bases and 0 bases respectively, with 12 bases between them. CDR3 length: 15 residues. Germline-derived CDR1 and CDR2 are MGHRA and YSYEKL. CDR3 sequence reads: CASSPRDQPNYGYTF. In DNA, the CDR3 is TGCGCCAGCAGCCCCCGGGACCAGCCTAACTATGGCTACACCTTC.

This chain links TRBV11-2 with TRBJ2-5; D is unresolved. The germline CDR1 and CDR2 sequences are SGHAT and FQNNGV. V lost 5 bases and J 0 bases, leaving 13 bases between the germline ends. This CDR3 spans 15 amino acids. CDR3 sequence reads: CASSPPMLHQETQYF. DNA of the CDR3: TGTGCCAGCAGCCCCCCGATGCTGCACCAAGAGACCCAGTACTTC.

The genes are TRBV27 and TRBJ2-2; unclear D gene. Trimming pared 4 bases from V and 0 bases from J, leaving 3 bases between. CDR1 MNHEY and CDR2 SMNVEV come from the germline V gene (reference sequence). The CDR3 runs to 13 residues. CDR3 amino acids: CASSWSNTGELFF. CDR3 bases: TGTGCCAGCAGTTGGTCGAACACCGGGGAGCTGTTTTTT.

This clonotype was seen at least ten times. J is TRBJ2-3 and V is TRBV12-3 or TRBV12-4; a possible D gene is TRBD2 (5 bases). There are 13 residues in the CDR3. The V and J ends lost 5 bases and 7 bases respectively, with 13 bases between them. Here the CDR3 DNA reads TGTGCCAGCAGTCGTTCGGACGGGAATACGCAGTATTTT. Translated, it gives CASSRSDGNTQYF.

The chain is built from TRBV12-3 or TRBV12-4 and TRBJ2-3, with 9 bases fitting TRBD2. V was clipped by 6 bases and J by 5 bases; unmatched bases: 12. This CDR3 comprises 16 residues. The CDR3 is CASSRGGGAGLDTQYF. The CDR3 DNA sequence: TGTGCCAGCAGCCGTGGCGGGGGGGCAGGTTTAGATACGCAGTATTTT.

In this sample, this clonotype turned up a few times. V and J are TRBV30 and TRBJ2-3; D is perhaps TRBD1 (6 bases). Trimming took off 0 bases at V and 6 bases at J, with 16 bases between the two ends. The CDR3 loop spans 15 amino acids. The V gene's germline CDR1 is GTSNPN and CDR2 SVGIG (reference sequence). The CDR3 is CAWSVQGTLADTQYF. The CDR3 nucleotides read TGTGCCTGGAGTGTACAGGGAACTCTGGCGGATACGCAGTATTTT.

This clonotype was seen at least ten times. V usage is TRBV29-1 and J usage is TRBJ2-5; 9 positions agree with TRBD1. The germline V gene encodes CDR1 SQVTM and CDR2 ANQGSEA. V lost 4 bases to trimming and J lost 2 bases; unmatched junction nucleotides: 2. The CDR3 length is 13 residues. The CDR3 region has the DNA TGCAGCGTTGCCGGGACAGGGCAAGAGACCCAGTACTTC. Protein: CSVAGTGQETQYF.

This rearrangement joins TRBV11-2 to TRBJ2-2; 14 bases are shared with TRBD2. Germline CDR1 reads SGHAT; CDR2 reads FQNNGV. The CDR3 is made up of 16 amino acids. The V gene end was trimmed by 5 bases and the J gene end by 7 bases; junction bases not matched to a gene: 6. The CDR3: CASSQGTSGRVGELFF. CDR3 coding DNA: TGTGCCAGCAGCCAAGGGACTAGCGGGAGAGTCGGGGAGCTGTTTTTT.

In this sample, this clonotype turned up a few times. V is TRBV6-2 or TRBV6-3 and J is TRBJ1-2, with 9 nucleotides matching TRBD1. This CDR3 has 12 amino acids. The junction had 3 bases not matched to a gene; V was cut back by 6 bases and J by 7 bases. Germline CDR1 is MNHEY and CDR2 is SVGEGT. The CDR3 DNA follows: TGTGCCAGCAGACAGGGGGCGAGTGGCTACACCTTC. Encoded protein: CASRQGASGYTF.

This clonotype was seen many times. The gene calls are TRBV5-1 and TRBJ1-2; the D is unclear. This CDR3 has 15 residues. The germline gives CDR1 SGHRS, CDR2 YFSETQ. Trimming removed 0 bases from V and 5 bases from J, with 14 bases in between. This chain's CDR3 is CASSLEAVRAYGYTF. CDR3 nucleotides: TGCGCCAGCAGCTTGGAGGCAGTCCGCGCGTATGGCTACACCTTC.

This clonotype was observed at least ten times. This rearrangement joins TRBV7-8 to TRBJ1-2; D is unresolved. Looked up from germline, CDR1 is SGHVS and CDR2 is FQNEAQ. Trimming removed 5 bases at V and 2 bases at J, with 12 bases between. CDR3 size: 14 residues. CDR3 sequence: CASSSLTPNYGYTF. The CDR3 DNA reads TGTGCCAGCAGCAGCCTAACACCAAACTATGGCTACACCTTC.

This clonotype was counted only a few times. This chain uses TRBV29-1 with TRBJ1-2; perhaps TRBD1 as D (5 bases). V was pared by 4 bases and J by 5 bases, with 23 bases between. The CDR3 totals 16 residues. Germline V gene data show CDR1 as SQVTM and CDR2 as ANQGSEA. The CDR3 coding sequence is TGCAGCGTTGGTGTGGGGCCCTCATTTTCGTCTTATGGCTACACCTTC. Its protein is CSVGVGPSFSSYGYTF.

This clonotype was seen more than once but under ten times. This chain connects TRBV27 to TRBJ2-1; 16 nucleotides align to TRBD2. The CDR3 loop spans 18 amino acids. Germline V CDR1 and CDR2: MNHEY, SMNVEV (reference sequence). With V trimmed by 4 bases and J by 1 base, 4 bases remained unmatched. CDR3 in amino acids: CASSWGTSGRASYNEQFF. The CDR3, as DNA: TGTGCCAGCAGTTGGGGGACTAGCGGGAGGGCATCCTACAATGAGCAGTTCTTC.

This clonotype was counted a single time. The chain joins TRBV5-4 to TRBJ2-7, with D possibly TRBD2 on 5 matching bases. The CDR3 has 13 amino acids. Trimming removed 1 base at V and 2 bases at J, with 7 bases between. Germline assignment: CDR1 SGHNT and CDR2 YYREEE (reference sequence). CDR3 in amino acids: CASSLNSAYEQYF. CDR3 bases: TGTGCCAGCAGCTTGAATAGCGCCTACGAGCAGTACTTC.

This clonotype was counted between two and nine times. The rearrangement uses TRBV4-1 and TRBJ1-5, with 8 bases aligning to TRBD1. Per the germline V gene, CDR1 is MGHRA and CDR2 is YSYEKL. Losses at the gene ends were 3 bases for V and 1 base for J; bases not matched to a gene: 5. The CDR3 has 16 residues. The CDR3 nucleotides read TGCGCCAGCAGCCACACAGACAGGGGAAGCAATCAGCCCCAGCATTTT. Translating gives CASSHTDRGSNQPQHF.

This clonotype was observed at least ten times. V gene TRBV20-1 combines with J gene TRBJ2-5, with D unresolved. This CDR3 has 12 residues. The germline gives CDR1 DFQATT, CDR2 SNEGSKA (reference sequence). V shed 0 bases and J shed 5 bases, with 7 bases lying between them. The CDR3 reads CSARDVGETQYF. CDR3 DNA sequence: TGCAGTGCTAGAGACGTTGGGGAGACCCAGTACTTC.

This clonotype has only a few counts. This CDR3 reads CASSPSAGPNEKLFF. CDR3 coding DNA: TGTGCCAGCAGTCCCTCGGCGGGCCCTAATGAAAAACTGTTTTTT. The V call is TRBV12-3 or TRBV12-4, the J call TRBJ1-4; D is uncertain. Trimming cost V 5 bases and J 3 bases, with 13 bases left between them. This CDR3 is built from 15 residues.

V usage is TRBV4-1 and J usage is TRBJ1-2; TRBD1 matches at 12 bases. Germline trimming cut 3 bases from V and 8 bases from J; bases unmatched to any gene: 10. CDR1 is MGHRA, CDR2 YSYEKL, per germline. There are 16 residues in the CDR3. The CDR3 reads CASSQAQGQGARGYTF. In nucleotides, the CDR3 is TGCGCCAGCAGCCAGGCACAGGGACAGGGGGCAAGAGGCTACACCTTC.

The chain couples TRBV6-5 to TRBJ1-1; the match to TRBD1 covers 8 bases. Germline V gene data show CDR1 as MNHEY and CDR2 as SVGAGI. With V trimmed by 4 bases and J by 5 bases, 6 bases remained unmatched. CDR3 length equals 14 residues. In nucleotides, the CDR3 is TGTGCCAGCAGTTTGGGACAGGCGGGTACTGAAGCTTTCTTT. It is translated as CASSLGQAGTEAFF.

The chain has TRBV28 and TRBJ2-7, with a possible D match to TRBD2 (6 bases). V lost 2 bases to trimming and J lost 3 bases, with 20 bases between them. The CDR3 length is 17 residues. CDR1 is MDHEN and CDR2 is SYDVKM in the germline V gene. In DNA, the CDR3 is TGTGCCAGCAGTTTAGTGGCTGGGCCCCAGGAGGGCTACGAGCAGTACTTC. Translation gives CASSLVAGPQEGYEQYF. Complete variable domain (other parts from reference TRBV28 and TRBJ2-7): DVKVTQSSRYLVKRTGEKVFLECVQDMDHENMFWYRQDPGLGLRLIYFSYDVKMKEKGDIPEGYSVSREKKERFSLILESASTNQTSMYLCASSLVAGPQEGYEQYFGPGTRLTVT.